This is a list of T cell receptor beta chains from one sample in a study of blood T cell repertoires in COVID-19. Method: immunoSEQ multiplex PCR; TCRdb's copy keeps in-frame clones and lacks some. This table holds about 69,000 clones, under 85% found once. Sequencing used peripheral blood. All receptors derive from a man over 45 with COVID-19, enrolled during active disease. CDR3s include the opening cysteine and the closing phenylalanine or tryptophan. A D gene is named only where the DNA matches it firmly. The size field is filled for only some rows; it gives once, few, many or a size class.

cdr3_aa: CAWSSAAIQPGNTIYF
cdr3_nt: TGTGCCTGGAGCTCCGCCGCGATCCAACCTGGAAACACCATATATTTT
cdr3_length: 16
d_call: NA
clone_size: NA
v_call: TRBV30
j_call: TRBJ1-3

cdr3_aa: CASSIAGGGAYEQFF
cdr3_nt: TGTGCCAGTAGTATAGCCGGCGGGGGGGCTTATGAGCAGTTCTTC
cdr3_length: 15
d_call: TRBD2
clone_size: NA
v_call: TRBV19
j_call: TRBJ2-1

cdr3_aa: CASSTGGASYNEQFF
cdr3_nt: TGTGCCAGCAGCACAGGGGGCGCGTCCTACAATGAGCAGTTCTTC
cdr3_length: 15
d_call: TRBD1
clone_size: NA
v_call: TRBV11-1
j_call: TRBJ2-1

cdr3_aa: CASSQEVAGGFSTDTQYF
cdr3_nt: TGTGCCAGCAGCCAAGAAGTAGCGGGGGGTTTTAGCACAGATACGCAGTATTTT
cdr3_length: 18
d_call: TRBD2
clone_size: once
v_call: TRBV4-2
j_call: TRBJ2-3

cdr3_aa: CSVAVSLDSPLHF
cdr3_nt: TGCAGCGTTGCTGTGAGCCTTGATTCACCCCTCCACTTT
cdr3_length: 13
d_call: NA
clone_size: NA
v_call: TRBV29-1
j_call: TRBJ1-6

cdr3_aa: CASSSRTGADQEAFF
cdr3_nt: TGTGCCAGCAGCTCGCGGACAGGGGCCGATCAGGAAGCTTTCTTT
cdr3_length: 15
d_call: TRBD1
clone_size: NA
v_call: TRBV5-6
j_call: TRBJ1-1

cdr3_aa: CASSLYRGNYGYTF
cdr3_nt: TGTGCCAGCAGTTTATACAGGGGCAACTATGGCTACACCTTC
cdr3_length: 14
d_call: TRBD1
clone_size: NA
v_call: TRBV6-6
j_call: TRBJ1-2

cdr3_aa: CASSLGQSNSGNTIYF
cdr3_nt: TGTGCCAGCAGCTTGGGACAGTCTAACTCTGGAAACACCATATATTTT
cdr3_length: 16
d_call: TRBD1
clone_size: once
v_call: TRBV9
j_call: TRBJ1-3

cdr3_aa: CASSESPGNEQFF
cdr3_nt: TGCGCCAGCAGCGAGTCCCCAGGTAATGAGCAGTTCTTC
cdr3_length: 13
d_call: NA
clone_size: NA
v_call: TRBV5-1
j_call: TRBJ2-1

cdr3_aa: CASSPRQGEKLFF
cdr3_nt: TGTGCCAGTAGTCCCCGACAGGGAGAAAAACTGTTTTTT
cdr3_length: 13
d_call: TRBD1
clone_size: NA
v_call: TRBV19
j_call: TRBJ1-4

cdr3_aa: CASSKGLEGAFSYEQYF
cdr3_nt: TGCGCCAGCAGCAAAGGACTAGAGGGGGCCTTCTCCTACGAGCAGTACTTC
cdr3_length: 17
d_call: NA
clone_size: NA
v_call: TRBV4-1
j_call: TRBJ2-7

cdr3_aa: CSASKGGANANEQFF
cdr3_nt: TGCAGTGCTAGTAAAGGGGGGGCAAACGCCAATGAGCAGTTCTTC
cdr3_length: 15
d_call: NA
clone_size: NA
v_call: TRBV20-1
j_call: TRBJ2-1

cdr3_aa: CASSQGDRDSSYEQYF
cdr3_nt: TGTGCCAGCAGCCAAGGGGACAGGGATTCCTCCTACGAGCAGTACTTC
cdr3_length: 16
d_call: TRBD1
clone_size: NA
v_call: TRBV4-2
j_call: TRBJ2-7

cdr3_aa: CAWKGGLNGNTIYF
cdr3_nt: TGTGCCTGGAAGGGGGGGCTAAATGGAAACACCATATATTTT
cdr3_length: 14
d_call: NA
clone_size: NA
v_call: TRBV30
j_call: TRBJ1-3

cdr3_aa: CASSHETGYEQYF
cdr3_nt: TGCGCCAGCAGCCATGAGACAGGGTACGAGCAGTACTTC
cdr3_length: 13
d_call: TRBD1
clone_size: NA
v_call: TRBV4-3
j_call: TRBJ2-7

cdr3_aa: CATPETRVQETQYF
cdr3_nt: TGTGCCACCCCGGAGACCCGGGTACAAGAGACCCAGTACTTC
cdr3_length: 14
d_call: NA
clone_size: NA
v_call: TRBV15
j_call: TRBJ2-5

cdr3_aa: CASSSAWTDTQYF
cdr3_nt: TGTGCCAGCAGTTCTGCGTGGACAGATACGCAGTATTTT
cdr3_length: 13
d_call: NA
clone_size: NA
v_call: TRBV28
j_call: TRBJ2-3

cdr3_aa: CASSTRTGAVELFF
cdr3_nt: TGTGCCAGCAGCACTCGGACAGGGGCCGTGGAGCTGTTTTTT
cdr3_length: 14
d_call: TRBD1
clone_size: NA
v_call: TRBV5-5
j_call: TRBJ2-2

cdr3_aa: CASSYSAGLYYEQYF
cdr3_nt: TGTGCCAGCAGTTACTCAGCGGGCCTCTACTACGAGCAGTACTTC
cdr3_length: 15
d_call: NA
clone_size: NA
v_call: TRBV6-5
j_call: TRBJ2-7

cdr3_aa: CASSPPSPTVHQPQHF
cdr3_nt: TGTGCCAGCTCACCACCGTCACCGACAGTACATCAGCCCCAGCATTTT
cdr3_length: 16
d_call: NA
clone_size: NA
v_call: TRBV18
j_call: TRBJ1-5

cdr3_aa: CACRFGHEQFF
cdr3_nt: TGTGCCTGTCGCTTTGGCCATGAGCAGTTCTTC
cdr3_length: 11
d_call: NA
clone_size: NA
v_call: TRBV30
j_call: TRBJ2-1

cdr3_aa: CATNRGDEQFF
cdr3_nt: TGTGCCACGAACAGGGGTGATGAGCAGTTCTTC
cdr3_length: 11
d_call: TRBD1
clone_size: NA
v_call: TRBV27
j_call: TRBJ2-1

cdr3_aa: CASSLRLESTGELFF
cdr3_nt: TGTGCCAGCAGCTTACGACTAGAATCGACCGGGGAGCTGTTTTTT
cdr3_length: 15
d_call: NA
clone_size: few
v_call: TRBV5-5
j_call: TRBJ2-2

cdr3_aa: CASSIDRGIYGYTF
cdr3_nt: TGTGCCAGTAGTATCGACAGGGGAATCTATGGCTACACCTTC
cdr3_length: 14
d_call: TRBD1
clone_size: NA
v_call: TRBV19
j_call: TRBJ1-2

cdr3_aa: CASSFRQVEINYGYTF
cdr3_nt: TGTGCCAGCAGTTTTCGGCAGGTAGAGATCAACTATGGCTACACCTTC
cdr3_length: 16
d_call: NA
clone_size: NA
v_call: TRBV6-2/TRBV6-3
j_call: TRBJ1-2

cdr3_aa: CASSERQGGQPQHF
cdr3_nt: TGTGCCAGCAGTGAAAGGCAGGGTGGTCAGCCCCAGCATTTT
cdr3_length: 14
d_call: NA
clone_size: NA
v_call: TRBV6-1
j_call: TRBJ1-5

cdr3_aa: CASSPPTGGIATEAFF
cdr3_nt: TGTGCCAGCTCACCCCCCACAGGGGGTATAGCGACTGAAGCTTTCTTT
cdr3_length: 16
d_call: TRBD1
clone_size: few
v_call: TRBV18
j_call: TRBJ1-1

cdr3_aa: CASNPTGLYSYGYTF
cdr3_nt: TGCGCCAGCAATCCGACAGGGTTGTATAGCTATGGCTACACCTTC
cdr3_length: 15
d_call: TRBD1
clone_size: NA
v_call: TRBV10-1
j_call: TRBJ1-2

cdr3_aa: CASSQDIGRGRLDTQYF
cdr3_nt: TGCGCCAGCAGCCAAGATATAGGCAGGGGGAGGTTGGATACGCAGTATTTT
cdr3_length: 17
d_call: NA
clone_size: NA
v_call: TRBV4-3
j_call: TRBJ2-3

cdr3_aa: CASSVFAAGGNNSPLHF
cdr3_nt: TGTGCCAGCAGCGTATTTGCGGCAGGGGGGAATAATTCACCCCTCCACTTT
cdr3_length: 17
d_call: TRBD1
clone_size: NA
v_call: TRBV9
j_call: TRBJ1-6

cdr3_aa: CASSQDRGSGNTIYF
cdr3_nt: TGTGCCAGCAGCCAGGATCGGGGCTCTGGAAACACCATATATTTT
cdr3_length: 15
d_call: NA
clone_size: NA
v_call: TRBV14
j_call: TRBJ1-3

cdr3_aa: CASKGASVYEEQYF
cdr3_nt: TGTGCCAGCAAGGGGGCCTCCGTCTATGAAGAGCAGTACTTC
cdr3_length: 14
d_call: TRBD1
clone_size: NA
v_call: TRBV7-9
j_call: TRBJ2-7

cdr3_aa: CASSPPSRLAGARYHQETQYF
cdr3_nt: TGTGCCAGCTCACCACCGAGTAGGCTAGCGGGGGCCCGCTACCACCAAGAGACCCAGTACTTC
cdr3_length: 21
d_call: TRBD2
clone_size: NA
v_call: TRBV18
j_call: TRBJ2-5

cdr3_aa: CASSGRGVAYEQYF
cdr3_nt: TGTGCCAGCAGTGGAAGAGGAGTTGCCTACGAGCAGTACTTC
cdr3_length: 14
d_call: NA
clone_size: NA
v_call: TRBV2
j_call: TRBJ2-7

cdr3_aa: CASSAGRYGYTF
cdr3_nt: TGTGCCTCCTCCGCGGGGCGGTATGGCTACACCTTC
cdr3_length: 12
d_call: NA
clone_size: NA
v_call: TRBV5-3
j_call: TRBJ1-2

cdr3_aa: CASSQETGGNNQPQHF
cdr3_nt: TGTGCCAGCAGCCAAGAAACAGGGGGCAACAATCAGCCCCAGCATTTT
cdr3_length: 16
d_call: TRBD1
clone_size: NA
v_call: TRBV4-2
j_call: TRBJ1-5

cdr3_aa: CASSLLTSYGYTF
cdr3_nt: TGTGCCAGCAGCCTTCTCACATCCTATGGCTACACCTTC
cdr3_length: 13
d_call: NA
clone_size: NA
v_call: TRBV12-3/TRBV12-4
j_call: TRBJ1-2

cdr3_aa: CASSFRGAYYGYTF
cdr3_nt: TGTGCCAGCAGCTTCAGGGGTGCTTACTATGGCTACACCTTC
cdr3_length: 14
d_call: NA
clone_size: NA
v_call: TRBV5-4
j_call: TRBJ1-2

cdr3_aa: CASSRNRGGGTEAFF
cdr3_nt: TGCGCCAGCAGCCGGAACAGGGGAGGAGGCACTGAAGCTTTCTTT
cdr3_length: 15
d_call: TRBD1
clone_size: NA
v_call: TRBV5-1
j_call: TRBJ1-1

cdr3_aa: CASSSGTKNYGYTF
cdr3_nt: TGTGCCAGCAGCTCAGGGACAAAGAACTATGGCTACACCTTC
cdr3_length: 14
d_call: NA
clone_size: NA
v_call: TRBV7-2
j_call: TRBJ1-2

cdr3_aa: CASSQGTGGENGYTF
cdr3_nt: TGTGCCAGCAGCCAGGGGACAGGGGGGGAGAATGGCTACACCTTC
cdr3_length: 15
d_call: TRBD1
clone_size: NA
v_call: TRBV7-9
j_call: TRBJ1-2

cdr3_aa: CASSLVSGVNYGYTF
cdr3_nt: TGTGCCAGCAGCCTGGTTTCGGGGGTTAACTATGGCTACACCTTC
cdr3_length: 15
d_call: NA
clone_size: NA
v_call: TRBV5-6
j_call: TRBJ1-2